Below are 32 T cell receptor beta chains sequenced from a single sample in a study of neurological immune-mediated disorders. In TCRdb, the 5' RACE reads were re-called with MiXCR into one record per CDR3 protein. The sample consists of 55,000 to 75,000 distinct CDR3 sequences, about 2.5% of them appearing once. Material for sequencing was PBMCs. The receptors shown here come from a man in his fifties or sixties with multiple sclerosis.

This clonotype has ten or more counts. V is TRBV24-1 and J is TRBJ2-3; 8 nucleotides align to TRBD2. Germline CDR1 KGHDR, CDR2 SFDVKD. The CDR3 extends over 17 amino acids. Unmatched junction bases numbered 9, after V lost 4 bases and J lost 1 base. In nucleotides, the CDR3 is TGTGCCACCAGTGACCCAAAAGGACTAGCAGGCACAGATACGCAGTATTTT. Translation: CATSDPKGLAGTDTQYF.

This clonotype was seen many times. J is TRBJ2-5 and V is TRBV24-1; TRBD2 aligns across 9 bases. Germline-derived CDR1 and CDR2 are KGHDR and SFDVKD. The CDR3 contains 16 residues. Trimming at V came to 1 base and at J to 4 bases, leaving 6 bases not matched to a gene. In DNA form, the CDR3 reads TGTGCCACCAGTGATTTAGGCGGGGGGGCATTAGAGACCCAGTACTTC. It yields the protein CATSDLGGGALETQYF.

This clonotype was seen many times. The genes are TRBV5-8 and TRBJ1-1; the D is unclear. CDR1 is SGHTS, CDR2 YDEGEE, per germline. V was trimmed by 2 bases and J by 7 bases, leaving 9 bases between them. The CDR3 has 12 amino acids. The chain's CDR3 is CASSFRGLEAFF. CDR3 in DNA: TGTGCCAGCAGCTTCAGAGGGCTTGAAGCTTTCTTT.

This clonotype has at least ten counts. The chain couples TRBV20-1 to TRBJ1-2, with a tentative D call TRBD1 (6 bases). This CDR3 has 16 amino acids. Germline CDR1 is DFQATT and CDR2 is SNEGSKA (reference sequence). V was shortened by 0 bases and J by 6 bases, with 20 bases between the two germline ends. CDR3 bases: TGCAGTGCTAGAGATTCGGGGGGCCTCGCGCGAGATGGCTACACCTTC. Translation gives CSARDSGGLARDGYTF.

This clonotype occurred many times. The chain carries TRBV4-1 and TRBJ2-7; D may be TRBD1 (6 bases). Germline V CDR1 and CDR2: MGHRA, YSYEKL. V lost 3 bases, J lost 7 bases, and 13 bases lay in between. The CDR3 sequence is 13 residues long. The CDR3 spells CASSHVQGGEQYF. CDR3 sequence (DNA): TGCGCCAGCAGCCACGTACAGGGTGGGGAGCAGTACTTC.

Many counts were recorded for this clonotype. CDR3 protein: CASSLAGGLYEQYF. CDR3 DNA: TGTGCCAGCAGTCTAGCGGGGGGTTTGTACGAGCAGTACTTC. The rearrangement joins TRBV6-6 to TRBJ2-7; 11 bases are a match to TRBD2. Germline values: CDR1 MNHNY, CDR2 SVGAGI (reference sequence). The CDR3 spans 14 residues. The V segment lost 5 bases and the J segment 4 bases; nucleotides outside the gene matches: 4.

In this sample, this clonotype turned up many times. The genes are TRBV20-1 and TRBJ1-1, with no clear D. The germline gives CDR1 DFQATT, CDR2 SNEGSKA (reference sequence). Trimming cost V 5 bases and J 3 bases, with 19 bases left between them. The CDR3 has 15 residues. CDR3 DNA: TGCAGTGCTTCGGCCGTTTTGGTGGGATACACTGAAGCTTTCTTT. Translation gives CSASAVLVGYTEAFF.

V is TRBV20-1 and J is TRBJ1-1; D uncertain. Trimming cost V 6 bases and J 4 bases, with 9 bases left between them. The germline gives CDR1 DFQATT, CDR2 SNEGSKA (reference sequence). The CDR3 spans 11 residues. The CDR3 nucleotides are TGCAGTGCAACAACTAGCACTGAAGCTTTCTTT. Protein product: CSATTSTEAFF.

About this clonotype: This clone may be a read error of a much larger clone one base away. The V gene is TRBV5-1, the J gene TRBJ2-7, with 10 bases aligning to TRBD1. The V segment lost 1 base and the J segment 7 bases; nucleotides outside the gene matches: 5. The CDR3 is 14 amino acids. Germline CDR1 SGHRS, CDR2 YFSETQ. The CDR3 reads CASSLSGTGEEQYF. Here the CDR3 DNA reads TGCGCCAGCAGCTTGTCGGGGACAGGGGAAGAGCAGTACTTC.

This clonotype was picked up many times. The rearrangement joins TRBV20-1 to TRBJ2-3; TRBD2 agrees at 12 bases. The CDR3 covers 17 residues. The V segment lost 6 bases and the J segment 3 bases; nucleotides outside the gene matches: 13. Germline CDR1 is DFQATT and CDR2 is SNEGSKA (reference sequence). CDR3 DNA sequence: TGCAGTGCACCTCCTAGCGGGGGGGCCGGGCGAACAGATACGCAGTATTTT. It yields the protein CSAPPSGGAGRTDTQYF.

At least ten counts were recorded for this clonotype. The CDR3 coding sequence is TGTGCCAGCAGTCTTCGGGACAGGGGACTAACACCCCTCCACTTT. As protein: CASSLRDRGLTPLHF. The V and J genes are TRBV6-5 and TRBJ1-6; 10 bases align to TRBD1. The trim removed 5 bases at V and 11 bases at J, leaving 9 bases unmatched. This CDR3 comprises 15 residues. Germline V gene sequence: CDR1 MNHEY, CDR2 SVGAGI.

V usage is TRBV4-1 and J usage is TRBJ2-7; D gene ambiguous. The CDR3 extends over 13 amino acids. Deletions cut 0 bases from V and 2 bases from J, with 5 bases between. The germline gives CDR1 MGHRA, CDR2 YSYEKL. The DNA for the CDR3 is TGCGCCAGCAGCCAAGAATTAGCCTACGAGCAGTACTTC. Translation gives CASSQELAYEQYF.

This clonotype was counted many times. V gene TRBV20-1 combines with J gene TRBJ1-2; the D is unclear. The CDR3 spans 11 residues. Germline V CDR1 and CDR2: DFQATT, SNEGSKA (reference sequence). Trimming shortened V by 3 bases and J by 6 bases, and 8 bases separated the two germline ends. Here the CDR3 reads CSASPVDGYTF. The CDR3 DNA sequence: TGCAGTGCTAGTCCTGTTGATGGCTACACCTTC.

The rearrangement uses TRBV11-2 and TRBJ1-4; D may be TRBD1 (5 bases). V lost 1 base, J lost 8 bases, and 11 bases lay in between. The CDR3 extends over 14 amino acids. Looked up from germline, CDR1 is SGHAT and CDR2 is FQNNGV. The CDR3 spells CASSLVRGREKLFF. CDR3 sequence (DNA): TGTGCCAGCAGCTTAGTTAGGGGCCGGGAAAAACTGTTTTTT.

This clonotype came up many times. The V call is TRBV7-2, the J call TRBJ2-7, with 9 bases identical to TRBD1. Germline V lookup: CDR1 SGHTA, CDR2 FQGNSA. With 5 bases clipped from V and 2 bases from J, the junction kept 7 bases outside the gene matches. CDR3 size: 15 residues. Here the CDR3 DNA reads TGTGCCAGCAGCCCGGACAGGGGCCGGACCTACGAGCAGTACTTC. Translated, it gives CASSPDRGRTYEQYF.

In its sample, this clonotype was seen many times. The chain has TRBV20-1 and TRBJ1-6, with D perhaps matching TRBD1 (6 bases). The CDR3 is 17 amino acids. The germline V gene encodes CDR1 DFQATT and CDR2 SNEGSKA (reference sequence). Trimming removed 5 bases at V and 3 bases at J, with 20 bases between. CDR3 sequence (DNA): TGCAGTGCTGTCGGGTCGGAGGGGGGGGTCTATAATTCACCCCTCCACTTT. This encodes CSAVGSEGGVYNSPLHF.

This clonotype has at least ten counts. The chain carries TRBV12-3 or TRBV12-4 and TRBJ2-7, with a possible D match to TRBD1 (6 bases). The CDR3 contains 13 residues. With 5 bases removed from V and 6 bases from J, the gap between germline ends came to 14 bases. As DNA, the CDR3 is TGTGCCAGCAGTGTAACAGGGTCTCGCGAGCAGTACTTC. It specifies CASSVTGSREQYF.

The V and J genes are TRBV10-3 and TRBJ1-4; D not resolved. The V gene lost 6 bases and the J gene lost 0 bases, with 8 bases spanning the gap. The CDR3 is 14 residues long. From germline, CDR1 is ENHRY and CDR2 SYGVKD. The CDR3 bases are TGTGCCATCAGGGAGGGTGCAACTAATGAAAAACTGTTTTTT. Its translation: CAIREGATNEKLFF.

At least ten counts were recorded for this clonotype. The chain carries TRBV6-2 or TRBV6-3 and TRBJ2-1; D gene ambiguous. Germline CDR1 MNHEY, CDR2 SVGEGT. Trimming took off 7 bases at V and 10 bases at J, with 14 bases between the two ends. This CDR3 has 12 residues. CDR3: CASMTAGFEQFF. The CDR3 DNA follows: TGTGCCAGCATGACGGCTGGTTTCGAGCAGTTCTTC.

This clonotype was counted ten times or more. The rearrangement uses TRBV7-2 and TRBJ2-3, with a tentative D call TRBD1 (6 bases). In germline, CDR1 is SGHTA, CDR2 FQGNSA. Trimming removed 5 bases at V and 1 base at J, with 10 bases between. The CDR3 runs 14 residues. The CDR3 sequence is CASSPGHRTDTQYF. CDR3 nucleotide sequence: TGTGCCAGCAGCCCGGGACACCGCACAGATACGCAGTATTTT. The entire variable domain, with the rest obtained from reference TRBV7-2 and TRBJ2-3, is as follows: GAGVSQSPSNKVTEKGKDVELRCDPISGHTALYWYRQSLGQGLEFLIYFQGNSAPDKSGLPSDRFSAERTGGSVSTLTIQRTQQEDSAVYLCASSPGHRTDTQYFGPGTRLTVL.

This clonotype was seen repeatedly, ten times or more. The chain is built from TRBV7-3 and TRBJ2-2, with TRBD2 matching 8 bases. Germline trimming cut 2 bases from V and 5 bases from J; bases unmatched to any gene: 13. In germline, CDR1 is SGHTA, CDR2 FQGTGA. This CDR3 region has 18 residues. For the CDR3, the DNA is TGTGCCAGCAGCTTACTGGCCCCCGGGACTAGAAGTACCGGGGAGCTGTTTTTT. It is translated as CASSLLAPGTRSTGELFF.

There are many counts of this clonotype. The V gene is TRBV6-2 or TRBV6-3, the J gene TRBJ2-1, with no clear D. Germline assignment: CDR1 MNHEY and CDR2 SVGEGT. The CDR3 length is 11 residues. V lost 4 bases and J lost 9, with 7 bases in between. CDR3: CASSSPIEQFF. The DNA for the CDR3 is TGTGCCAGCAGTTCGCCCATTGAGCAGTTCTTC.

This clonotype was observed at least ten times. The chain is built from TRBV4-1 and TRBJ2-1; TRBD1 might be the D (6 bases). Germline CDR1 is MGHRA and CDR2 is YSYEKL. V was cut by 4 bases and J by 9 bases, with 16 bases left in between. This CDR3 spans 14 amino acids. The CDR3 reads CASSPILQGFEQFF. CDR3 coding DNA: TGCGCCAGCAGCCCGATTTTACAGGGATTTGAGCAGTTCTTC.

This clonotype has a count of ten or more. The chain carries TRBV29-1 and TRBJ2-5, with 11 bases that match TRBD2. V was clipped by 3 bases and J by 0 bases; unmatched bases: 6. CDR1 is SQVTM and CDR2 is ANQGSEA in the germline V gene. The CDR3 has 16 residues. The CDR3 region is CSVDSGGDWYQETQYF. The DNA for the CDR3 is TGCAGCGTTGATAGCGGGGGGGATTGGTACCAAGAGACCCAGTACTTC. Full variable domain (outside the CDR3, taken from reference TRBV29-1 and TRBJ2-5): SAVISQKPSRDICQRGTSLTIQCQVDSQVTMMFWYRQQPGQSLTLIATANQGSEATYESGFVIDKFPISRPNLTFSTLTVSNMSPEDSSIYLCSVDSGGDWYQETQYFGPGTRLLVL.

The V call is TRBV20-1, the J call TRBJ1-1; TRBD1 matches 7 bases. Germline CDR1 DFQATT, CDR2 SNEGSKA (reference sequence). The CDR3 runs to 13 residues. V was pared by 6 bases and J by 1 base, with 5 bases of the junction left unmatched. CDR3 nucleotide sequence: TGCAGTGCCCCGGGACAGTCGAACACTGAAGCTTTCTTT. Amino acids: CSAPGQSNTEAFF.

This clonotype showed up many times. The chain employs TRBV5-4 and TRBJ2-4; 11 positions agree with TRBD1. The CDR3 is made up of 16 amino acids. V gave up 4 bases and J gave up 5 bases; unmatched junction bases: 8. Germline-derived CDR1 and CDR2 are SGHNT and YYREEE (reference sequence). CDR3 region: CASSPWTGGGQNIQYF. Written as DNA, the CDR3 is TGTGCCAGCAGCCCGTGGACAGGGGGCGGACAAAACATTCAGTACTTC.

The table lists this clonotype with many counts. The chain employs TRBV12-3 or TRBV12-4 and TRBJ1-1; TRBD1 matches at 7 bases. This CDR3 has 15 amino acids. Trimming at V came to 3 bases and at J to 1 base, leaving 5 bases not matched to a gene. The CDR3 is CASSLVGQENTEAFF. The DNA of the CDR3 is TGTGCCAGCAGTTTGGTAGGACAGGAGAACACTGAAGCTTTCTTT.

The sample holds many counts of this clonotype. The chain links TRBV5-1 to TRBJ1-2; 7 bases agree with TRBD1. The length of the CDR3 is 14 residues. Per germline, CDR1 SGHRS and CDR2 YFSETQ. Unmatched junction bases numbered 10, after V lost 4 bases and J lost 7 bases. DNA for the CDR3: TGCGCCAGCAGCCGCACGGAGGGGGCTGTTGGCTACACCTTC. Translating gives CASSRTEGAVGYTF.

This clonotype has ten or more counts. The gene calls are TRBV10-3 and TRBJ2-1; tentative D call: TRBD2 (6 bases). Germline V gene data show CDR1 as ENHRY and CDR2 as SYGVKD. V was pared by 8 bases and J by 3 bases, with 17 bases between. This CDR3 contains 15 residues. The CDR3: CAIQASGSGYNEQFF. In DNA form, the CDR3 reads TGTGCCATCCAAGCCAGCGGGTCGGGCTACAATGAGCAGTTCTTC.

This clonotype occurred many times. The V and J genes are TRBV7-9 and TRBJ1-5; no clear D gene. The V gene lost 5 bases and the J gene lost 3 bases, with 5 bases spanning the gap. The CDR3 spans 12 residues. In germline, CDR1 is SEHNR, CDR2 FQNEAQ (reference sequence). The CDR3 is CASSRFNQPQHF. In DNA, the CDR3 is TGTGCCAGCAGCCGTTTCAATCAGCCCCAGCATTTT.

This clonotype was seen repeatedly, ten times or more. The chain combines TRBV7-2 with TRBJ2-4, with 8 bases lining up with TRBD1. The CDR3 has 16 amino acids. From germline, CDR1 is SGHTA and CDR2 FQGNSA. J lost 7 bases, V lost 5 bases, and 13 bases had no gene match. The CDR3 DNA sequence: TGTGCCAGCAGCCTAGACAGGGGCCACTATGCGAACATTCAGTACTTC. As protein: CASSLDRGHYANIQYF.

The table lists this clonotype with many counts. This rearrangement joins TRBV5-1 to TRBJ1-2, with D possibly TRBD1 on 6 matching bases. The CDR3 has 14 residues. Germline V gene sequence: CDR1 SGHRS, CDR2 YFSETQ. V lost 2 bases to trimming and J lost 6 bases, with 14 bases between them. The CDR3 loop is CASSFGGGADGYTF. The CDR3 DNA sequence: TGCGCCAGCAGCTTCGGGGGGGGCGCCGATGGCTACACCTTC.